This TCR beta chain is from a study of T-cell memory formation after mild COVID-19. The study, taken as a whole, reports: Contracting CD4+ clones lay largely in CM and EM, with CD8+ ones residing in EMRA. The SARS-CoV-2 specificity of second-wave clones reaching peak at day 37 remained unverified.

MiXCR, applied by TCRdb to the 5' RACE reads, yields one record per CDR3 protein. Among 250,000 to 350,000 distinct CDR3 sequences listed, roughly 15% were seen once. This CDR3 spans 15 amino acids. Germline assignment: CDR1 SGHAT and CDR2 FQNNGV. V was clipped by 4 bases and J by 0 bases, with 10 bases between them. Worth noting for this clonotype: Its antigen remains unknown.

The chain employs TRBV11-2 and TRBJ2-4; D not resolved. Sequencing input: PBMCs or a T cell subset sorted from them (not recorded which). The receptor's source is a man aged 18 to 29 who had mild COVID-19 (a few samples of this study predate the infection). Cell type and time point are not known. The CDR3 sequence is CASSYGRVAKNIQYF. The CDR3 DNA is TGTGCCAGCAGCTACGGACGGGTAGCCAAAAACATTCAGTACTTC. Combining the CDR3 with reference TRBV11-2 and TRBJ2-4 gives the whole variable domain EAGVAQSPRYKIIEKRQSVAFWCNPISGHATLYWYQQILGQGPKLLIQFQNNGVVDDSQLPKDRFSAERLKGVDSTLKIQPAKLEDSAVYLCASSYGRVAKNIQYFGAGTRLSVL.